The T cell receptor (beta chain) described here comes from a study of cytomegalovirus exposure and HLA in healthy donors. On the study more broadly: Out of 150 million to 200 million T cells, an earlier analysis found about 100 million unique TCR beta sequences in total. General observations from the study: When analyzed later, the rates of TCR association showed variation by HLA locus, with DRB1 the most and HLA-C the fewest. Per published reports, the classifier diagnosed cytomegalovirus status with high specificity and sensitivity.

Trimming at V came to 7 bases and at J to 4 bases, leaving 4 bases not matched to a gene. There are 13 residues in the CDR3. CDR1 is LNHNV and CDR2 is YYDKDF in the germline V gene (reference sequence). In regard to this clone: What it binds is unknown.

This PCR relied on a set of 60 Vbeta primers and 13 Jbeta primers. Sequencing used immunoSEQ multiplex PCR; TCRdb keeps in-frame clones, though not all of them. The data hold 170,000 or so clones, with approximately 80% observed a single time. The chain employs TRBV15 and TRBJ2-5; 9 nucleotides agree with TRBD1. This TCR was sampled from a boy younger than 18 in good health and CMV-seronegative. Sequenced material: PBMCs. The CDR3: CATTWGQGETQYF. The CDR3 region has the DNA TGTGCCACCACCTGGGGACAGGGAGAGACCCAGTACTTC.